The clone carrying this T cell receptor (beta chain) showed up just once. This entry belongs to a study of blood T cell repertoires in COVID-19. Overall study: The United States, Italy and Spain were the sources of the acute and convalescent COVID-19 samples.

Categorization into cohorts depended on clinical history that participants reported. The method was immunoSEQ multiplex PCR; TCRdb's version includes in-frame clones alone and lacks a portion of them. The table lists more than 250,000 clones, 75% to 90% of them singletons. Per the germline V gene, CDR1 is SGHAT and CDR2 is FQNNGV. V was cut by 6 bases and J by 5 bases, with 10 bases left in between. CDR3 length: 12 amino acids. What was sequenced was PBMCs or T cells enriched from blood (not recorded which). This rearrangement joins TRBV11-2 to TRBJ1-1; D call uncertain. This TCR came from a young man who had recovered from COVID-19. The CDR3 nucleotides are TGTGCCAGCAGAACGGGAGGGACTGAAGCTTTCTTT. Translating gives CASRTGGTEAFF.